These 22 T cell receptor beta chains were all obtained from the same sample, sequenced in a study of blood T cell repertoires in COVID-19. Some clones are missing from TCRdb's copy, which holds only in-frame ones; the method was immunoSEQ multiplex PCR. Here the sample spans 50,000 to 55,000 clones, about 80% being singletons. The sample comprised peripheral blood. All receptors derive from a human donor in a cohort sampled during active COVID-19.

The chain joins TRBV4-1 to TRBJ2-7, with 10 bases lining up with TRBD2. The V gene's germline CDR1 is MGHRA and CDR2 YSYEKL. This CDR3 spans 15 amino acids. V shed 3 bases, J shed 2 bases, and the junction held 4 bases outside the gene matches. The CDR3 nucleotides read TGCGCCAGCAGCCAGGGGACTAGCGCAACCTACGAGCAGTACTTC. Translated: CASSQGTSATYEQYF.

The CDR3 region is CASSLGGGGMSTGELFF. The CDR3, as DNA: TGTGCCAGCAGCTTAGGAGGTGGGGGGATGAGCACCGGGGAGCTGTTTTTT. This sequence joins TRBV7-2 and TRBJ2-2; TRBD2 is a possible D gene (6 bases). V was trimmed by 1 base and J by 4 bases, leaving 16 bases between them. Germline assignment: CDR1 SGHTA and CDR2 FQGNSA. The CDR3 length is 17 residues.

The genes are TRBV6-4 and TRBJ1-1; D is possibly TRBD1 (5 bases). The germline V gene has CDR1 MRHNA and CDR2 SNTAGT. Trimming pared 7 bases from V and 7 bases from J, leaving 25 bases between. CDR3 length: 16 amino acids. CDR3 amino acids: CASKKEGVGTLNEAFF. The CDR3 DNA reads TGTGCCAGCAAGAAGGAAGGGGTGGGAACTCTAAATGAAGCTTTCTTT.

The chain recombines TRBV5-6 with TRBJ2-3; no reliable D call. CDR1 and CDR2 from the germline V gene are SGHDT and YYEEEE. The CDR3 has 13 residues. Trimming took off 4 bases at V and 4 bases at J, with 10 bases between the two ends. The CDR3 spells CASSVQVPDTQYF. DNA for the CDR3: TGTGCCAGCAGCGTCCAGGTCCCAGATACGCAGTATTTT.

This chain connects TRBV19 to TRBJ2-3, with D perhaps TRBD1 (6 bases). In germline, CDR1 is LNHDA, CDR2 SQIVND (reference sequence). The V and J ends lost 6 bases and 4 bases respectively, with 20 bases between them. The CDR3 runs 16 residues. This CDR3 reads CASRSEGGWGADTQYF. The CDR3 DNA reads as TGTGCCAGTAGATCGGAAGGGGGTTGGGGTGCAGATACGCAGTATTTT. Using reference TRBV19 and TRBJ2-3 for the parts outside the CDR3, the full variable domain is DGGITQSPKYLFRKEGQNVTLSCEQNLNHDAMYWYRQDPGQGLRLIYYSQIVNDFQKGDIAEGYSVSREKKESFPLTVTSAQKNPTAFYLCASRSEGGWGADTQYFGPGTRLTVL.

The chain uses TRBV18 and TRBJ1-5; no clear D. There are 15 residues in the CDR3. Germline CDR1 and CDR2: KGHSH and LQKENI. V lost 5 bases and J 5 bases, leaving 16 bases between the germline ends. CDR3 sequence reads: CASSSERTSYQPQHF. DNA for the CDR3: TGTGCCAGCTCAAGCGAACGCACCTCGTATCAGCCCCAGCATTTT.

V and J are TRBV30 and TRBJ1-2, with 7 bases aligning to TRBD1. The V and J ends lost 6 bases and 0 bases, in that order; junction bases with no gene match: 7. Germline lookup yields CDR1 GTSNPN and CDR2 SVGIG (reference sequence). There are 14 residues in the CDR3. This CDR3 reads CACRQGGTNYGYTF. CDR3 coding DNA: TGTGCCTGCCGGCAGGGGGGAACTAACTATGGCTACACCTTC.

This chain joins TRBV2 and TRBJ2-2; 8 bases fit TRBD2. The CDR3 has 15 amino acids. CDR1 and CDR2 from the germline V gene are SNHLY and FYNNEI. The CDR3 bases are TGTGCTTCCCGACCGGGACTAGGTCGTCCCGGGGAGCTGTTTTTT. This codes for CASRPGLGRPGELFF.

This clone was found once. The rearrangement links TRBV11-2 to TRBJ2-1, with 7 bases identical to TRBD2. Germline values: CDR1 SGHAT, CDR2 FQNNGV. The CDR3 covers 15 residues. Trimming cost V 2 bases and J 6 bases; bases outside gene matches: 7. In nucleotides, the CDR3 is TGTGCCAGCAGCTTATTCAGCGGGATGATCAATGAGCAGTTCTTC. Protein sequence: CASSLFSGMINEQFF.

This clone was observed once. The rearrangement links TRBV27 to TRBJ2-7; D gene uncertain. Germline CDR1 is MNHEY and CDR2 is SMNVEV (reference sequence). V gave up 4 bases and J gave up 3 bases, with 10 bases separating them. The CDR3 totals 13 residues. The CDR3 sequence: CASSWQVNYEQYF. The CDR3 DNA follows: TGTGCCAGCAGTTGGCAGGTCAACTACGAGCAGTACTTC.

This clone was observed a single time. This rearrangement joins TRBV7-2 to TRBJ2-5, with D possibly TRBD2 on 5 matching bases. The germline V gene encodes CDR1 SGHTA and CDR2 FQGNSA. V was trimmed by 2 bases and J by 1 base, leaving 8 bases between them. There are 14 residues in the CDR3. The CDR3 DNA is TGTGCCAGCAGCTTATCTGGAGGCCAAGAGACCCAGTACTTC. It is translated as CASSLSGGQETQYF.

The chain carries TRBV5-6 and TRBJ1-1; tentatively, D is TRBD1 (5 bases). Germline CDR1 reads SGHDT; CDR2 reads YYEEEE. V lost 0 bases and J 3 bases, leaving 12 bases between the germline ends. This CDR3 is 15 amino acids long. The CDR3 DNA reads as TGTGCCAGCAGCTTGGCGCCCCCCAGGGACACTGAAGCTTTCTTT. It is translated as CASSLAPPRDTEAFF.

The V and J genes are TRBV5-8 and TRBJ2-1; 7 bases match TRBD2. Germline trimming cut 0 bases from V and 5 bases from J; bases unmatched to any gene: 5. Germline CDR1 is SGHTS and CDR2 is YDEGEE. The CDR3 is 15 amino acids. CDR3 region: CASSLVAGVHNEQFF. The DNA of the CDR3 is TGTGCCAGCAGCTTGGTTGCGGGAGTTCACAATGAGCAGTTCTTC. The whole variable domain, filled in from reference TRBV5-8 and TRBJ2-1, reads EAGVTQSPTHLIKTRGQQATLRCSPISGHTSVYWYQQALGLGLQFLLWYDEGEERNRGNFPPRFSGRQFPNYSSELNVNALELEDSALYLCASSLVAGVHNEQFFGPGTRLTVL.

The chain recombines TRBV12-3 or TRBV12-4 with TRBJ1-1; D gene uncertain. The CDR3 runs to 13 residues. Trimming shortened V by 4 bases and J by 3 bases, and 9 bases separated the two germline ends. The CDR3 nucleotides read TGTGCCAGCAGTTCACAGATATACACTGAAGCTTTCTTT. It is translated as CASSSQIYTEAFF.

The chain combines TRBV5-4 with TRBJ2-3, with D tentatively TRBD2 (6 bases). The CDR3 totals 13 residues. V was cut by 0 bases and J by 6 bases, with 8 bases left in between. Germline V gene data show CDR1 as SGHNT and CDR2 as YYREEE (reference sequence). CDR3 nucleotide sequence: TGTGCCAGCAGCTTGGCGGGGGTGGATACGCAGTATTTT. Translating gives CASSLAGVDTQYF.

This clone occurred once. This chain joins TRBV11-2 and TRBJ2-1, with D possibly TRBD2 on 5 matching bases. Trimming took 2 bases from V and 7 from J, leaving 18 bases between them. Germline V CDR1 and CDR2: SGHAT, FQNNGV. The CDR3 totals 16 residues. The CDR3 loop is CASSLPHPGSKNEQFF. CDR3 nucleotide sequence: TGTGCCAGCAGCTTACCACACCCGGGGTCAAAGAATGAGCAGTTCTTC.

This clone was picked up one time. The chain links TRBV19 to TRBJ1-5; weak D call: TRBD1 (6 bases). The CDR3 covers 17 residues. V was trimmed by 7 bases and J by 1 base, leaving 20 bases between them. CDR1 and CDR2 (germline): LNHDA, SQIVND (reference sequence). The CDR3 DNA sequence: TGTGCCAGTAAACGTACTGGGGGGCGGGAGAGCAATCAGCCCCAGCATTTT. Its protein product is CASKRTGGRESNQPQHF. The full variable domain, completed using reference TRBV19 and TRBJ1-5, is DGGITQSPKYLFRKEGQNVTLSCEQNLNHDAMYWYRQDPGQGLRLIYYSQIVNDFQKGDIAEGYSVSREKKESFPLTVTSAQKNPTAFYLCASKRTGGRESNQPQHFGDGTRLSIL.

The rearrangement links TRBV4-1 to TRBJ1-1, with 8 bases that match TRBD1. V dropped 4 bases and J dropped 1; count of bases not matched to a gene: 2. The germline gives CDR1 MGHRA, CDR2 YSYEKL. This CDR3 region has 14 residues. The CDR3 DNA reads TGCGCCAGCAGCCCCAGGGGGCAGAACACTGAAGCTTTCTTT. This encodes CASSPRGQNTEAFF.

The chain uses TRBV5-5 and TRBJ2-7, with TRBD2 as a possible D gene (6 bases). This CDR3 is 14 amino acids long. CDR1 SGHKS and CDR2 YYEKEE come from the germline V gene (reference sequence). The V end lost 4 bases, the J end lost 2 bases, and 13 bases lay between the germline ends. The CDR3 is CASSAGTVPYEQYF. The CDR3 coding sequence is TGTGCCAGCAGCGCCGGGACTGTCCCCTACGAGCAGTACTTC. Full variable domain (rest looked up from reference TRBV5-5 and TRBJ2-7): DAGVTQSPTHLIKTRGQQVTLRCSPISGHKSVSWYQQVLGQGPQFIFQYYEKEERGRGNFPDRFSARQFPNYSSELNVNALLLGDSALYLCASSAGTVPYEQYFGPGTRLTVT.

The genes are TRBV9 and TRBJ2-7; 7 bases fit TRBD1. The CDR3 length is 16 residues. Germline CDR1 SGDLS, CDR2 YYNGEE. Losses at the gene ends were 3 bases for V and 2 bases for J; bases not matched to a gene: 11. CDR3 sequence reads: CASSANRGPGPYEQYF. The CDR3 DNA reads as TGTGCCAGCAGCGCAAACAGGGGACCAGGACCCTACGAGCAGTACTTC.

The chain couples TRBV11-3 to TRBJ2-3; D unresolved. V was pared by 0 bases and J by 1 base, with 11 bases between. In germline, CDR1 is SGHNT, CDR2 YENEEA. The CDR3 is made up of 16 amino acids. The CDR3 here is CASSLDASLGTDTQYF. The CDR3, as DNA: TGTGCCAGCAGCTTAGACGCGAGTTTGGGCACAGATACGCAGTATTTT.

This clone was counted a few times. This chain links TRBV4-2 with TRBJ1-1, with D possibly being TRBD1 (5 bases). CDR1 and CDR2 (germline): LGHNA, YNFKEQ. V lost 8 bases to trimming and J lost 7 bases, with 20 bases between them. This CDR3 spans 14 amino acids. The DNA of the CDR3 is TGTGCCAGCGGGCCAGCTCTTTACGACAGTGAAGCTTTCTTT. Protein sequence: CASGPALYDSEAFF.